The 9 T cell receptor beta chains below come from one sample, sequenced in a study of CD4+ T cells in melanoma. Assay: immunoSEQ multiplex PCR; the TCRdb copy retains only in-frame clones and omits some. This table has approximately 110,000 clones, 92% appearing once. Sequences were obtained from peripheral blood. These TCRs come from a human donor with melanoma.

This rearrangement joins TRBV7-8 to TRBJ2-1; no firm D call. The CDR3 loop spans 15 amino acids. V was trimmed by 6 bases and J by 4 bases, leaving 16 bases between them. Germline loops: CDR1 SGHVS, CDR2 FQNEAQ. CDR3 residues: CASSKTFAGYNEQFF. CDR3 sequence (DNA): TGTGCCAGCAGTAAGACTTTCGCTGGGTACAATGAGCAGTTCTTC.

Here the CDR3 DNA reads TGTGCCAGCAGCCCCGGACACCAGCAAGAGACCCAGTACTTC. Protein product: CASSPGHQQETQYF. The chain combines TRBV7-3 with TRBJ2-5; weak D call: TRBD1 (5 bases). Per germline, CDR1 SGHTA and CDR2 FQGTGA. CDR3 length: 14 residues. V gave up 5 bases and J gave up 2 bases, with 12 bases separating them.

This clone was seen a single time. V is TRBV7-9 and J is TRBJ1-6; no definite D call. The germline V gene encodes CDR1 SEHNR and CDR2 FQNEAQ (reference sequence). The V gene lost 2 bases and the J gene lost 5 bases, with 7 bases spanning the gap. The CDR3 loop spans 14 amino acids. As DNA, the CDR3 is TGTGCCAGCAGCTTAAGGGTCGATAATTCACCCCTCCACTTT. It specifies CASSLRVDNSPLHF.

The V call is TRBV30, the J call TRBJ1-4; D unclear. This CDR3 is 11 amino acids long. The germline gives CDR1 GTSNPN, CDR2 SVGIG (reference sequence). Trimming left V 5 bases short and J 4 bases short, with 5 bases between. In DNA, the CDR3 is TGTGCCTGGGTCTATAATGAAAAACTGTTTTTT. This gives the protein CAWVYNEKLFF.

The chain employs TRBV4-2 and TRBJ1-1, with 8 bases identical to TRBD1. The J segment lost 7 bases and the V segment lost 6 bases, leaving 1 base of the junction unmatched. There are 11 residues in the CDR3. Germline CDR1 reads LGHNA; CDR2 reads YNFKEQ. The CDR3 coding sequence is TGTGCCAGCAGGGACAGGGATGAAGCTTTCTTT. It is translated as CASRDRDEAFF.

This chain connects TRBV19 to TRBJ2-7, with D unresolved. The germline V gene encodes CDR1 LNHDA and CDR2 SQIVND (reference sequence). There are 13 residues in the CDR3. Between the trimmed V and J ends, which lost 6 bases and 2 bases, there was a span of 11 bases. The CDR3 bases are TGTGCCAGTAGAGGGCGGCCGACCTACGAGCAGTACTTC. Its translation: CASRGRPTYEQYF.

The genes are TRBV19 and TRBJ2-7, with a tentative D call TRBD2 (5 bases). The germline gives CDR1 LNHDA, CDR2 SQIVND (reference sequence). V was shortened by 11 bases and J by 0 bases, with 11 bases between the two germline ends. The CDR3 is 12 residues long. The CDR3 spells CAGGPDSYEQYF. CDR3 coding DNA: TGTGCCGGAGGCCCCGACTCCTACGAGCAGTACTTC.

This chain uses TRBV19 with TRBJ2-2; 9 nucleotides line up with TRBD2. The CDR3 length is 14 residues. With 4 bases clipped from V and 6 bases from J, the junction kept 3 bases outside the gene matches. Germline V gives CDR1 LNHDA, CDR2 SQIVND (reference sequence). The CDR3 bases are TGTGCCAGTAGTACCAGCGGGGGGTCCGGGGAGCTGTTTTTT. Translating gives CASSTSGGSGELFF.

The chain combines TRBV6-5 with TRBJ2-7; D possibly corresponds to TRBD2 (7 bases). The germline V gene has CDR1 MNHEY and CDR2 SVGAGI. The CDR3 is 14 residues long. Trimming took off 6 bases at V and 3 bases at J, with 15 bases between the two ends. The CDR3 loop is CASREGGGYYEQYF. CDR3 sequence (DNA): TGTGCCAGCAGGGAGGGGGGGGGATACTACGAGCAGTACTTC.